This T cell receptor beta chain emerged from a study of blood T cell repertoires in COVID-19. For the study at large: Donors in the United States, Italy and Spain gave samples during acute or convalescent COVID-19. Nucleic acid was either cDNA or gDNA, and it came from T cells, B-cell-depleted T cells, or PBMCs.

Assay used: immunoSEQ multiplex PCR; TCRdb lists only in-frame clones, some missing. The table records under 95,000 clones, approximately 85% of them present only once. Recruited during active infection, patients (from Seattle) were subsequently followed longitudinally. V was cut by 6 bases and J by 7 bases, with 13 bases left in between. The CDR3 extends over 13 amino acids. J is TRBJ1-5 and V is TRBV12-3 or TRBV12-4; D is perhaps TRBD1 (6 bases). Sample: peripheral blood. The source of this sequence is a middle-aged man with COVID-19, enrolled during active disease. The CDR3 DNA reads TGTGCCAGCAGCTGGGGACAAGGCCAGCCCCAGCATTTT. This codes for CASSWGQGQPQHF.